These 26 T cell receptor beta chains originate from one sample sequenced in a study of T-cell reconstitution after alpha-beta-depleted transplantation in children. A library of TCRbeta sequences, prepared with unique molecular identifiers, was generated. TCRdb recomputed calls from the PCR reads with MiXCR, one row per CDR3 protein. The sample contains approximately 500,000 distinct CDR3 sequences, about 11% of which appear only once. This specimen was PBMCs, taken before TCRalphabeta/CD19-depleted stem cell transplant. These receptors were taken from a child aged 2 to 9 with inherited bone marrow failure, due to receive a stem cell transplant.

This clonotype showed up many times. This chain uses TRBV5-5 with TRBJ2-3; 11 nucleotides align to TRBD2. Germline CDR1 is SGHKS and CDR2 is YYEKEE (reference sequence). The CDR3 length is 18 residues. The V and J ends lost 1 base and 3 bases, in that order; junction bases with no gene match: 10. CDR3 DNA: TGTGCCAGCAGCTTGACTAGCGGGAGAAATGTGCAGACAGATACGCAGTATTTT. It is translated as CASSLTSGRNVQTDTQYF. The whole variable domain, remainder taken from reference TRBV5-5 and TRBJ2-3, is DAGVTQSPTHLIKTRGQQVTLRCSPISGHKSVSWYQQVLGQGPQFIFQYYEKEERGRGNFPDRFSARQFPNYSSELNVNALLLGDSALYLCASSLTSGRNVQTDTQYFGPGTRLTVL.

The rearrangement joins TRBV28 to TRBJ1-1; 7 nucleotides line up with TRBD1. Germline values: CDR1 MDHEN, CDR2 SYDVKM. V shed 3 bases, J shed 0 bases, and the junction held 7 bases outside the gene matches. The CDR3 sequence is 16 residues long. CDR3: CASSFASGQLNTEAFF. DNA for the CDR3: TGTGCCAGCAGTTTCGCCTCGGGACAGTTGAACACTGAAGCTTTCTTT.

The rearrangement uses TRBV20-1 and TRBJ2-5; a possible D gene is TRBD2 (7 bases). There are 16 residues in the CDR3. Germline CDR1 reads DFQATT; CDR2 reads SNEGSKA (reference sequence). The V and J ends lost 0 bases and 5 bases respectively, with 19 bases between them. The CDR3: CSARDPGGGGGETQYF. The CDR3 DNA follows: TGCAGTGCTAGAGATCCCGGAGGGGGGGGAGGGGAGACCCAGTACTTC.

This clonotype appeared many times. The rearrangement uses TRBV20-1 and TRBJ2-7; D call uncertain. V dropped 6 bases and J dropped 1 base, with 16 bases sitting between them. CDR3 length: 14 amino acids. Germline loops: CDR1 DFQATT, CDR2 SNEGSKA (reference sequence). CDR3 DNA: TGCAGTGCCCAGATCGGGCTTCAATCCTACGAGCAGTACTTC. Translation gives CSAQIGLQSYEQYF.

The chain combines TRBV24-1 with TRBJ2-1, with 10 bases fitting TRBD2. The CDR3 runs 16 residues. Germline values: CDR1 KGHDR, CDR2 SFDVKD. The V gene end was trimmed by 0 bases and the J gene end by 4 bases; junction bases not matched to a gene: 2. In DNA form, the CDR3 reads TGTGCCACCAGTGATTTGGGGACTAGCGCTTACAATGAGCAGTTCTTC. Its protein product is CATSDLGTSAYNEQFF.

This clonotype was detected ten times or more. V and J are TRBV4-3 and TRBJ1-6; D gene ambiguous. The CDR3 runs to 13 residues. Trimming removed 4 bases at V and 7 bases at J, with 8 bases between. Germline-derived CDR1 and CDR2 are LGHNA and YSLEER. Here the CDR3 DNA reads TGCGCCAGCAGCCGACGGGAGAATTCACCCCTCCACTTT. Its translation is CASSRRENSPLHF.

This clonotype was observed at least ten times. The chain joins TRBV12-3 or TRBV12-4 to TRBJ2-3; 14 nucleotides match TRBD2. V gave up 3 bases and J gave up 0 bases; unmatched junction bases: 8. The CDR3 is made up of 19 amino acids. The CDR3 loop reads CASSLAPRLAGGSTDTQYF. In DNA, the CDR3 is TGTGCCAGCAGTTTGGCCCCTAGACTAGCGGGAGGGAGCACAGATACGCAGTATTTT.

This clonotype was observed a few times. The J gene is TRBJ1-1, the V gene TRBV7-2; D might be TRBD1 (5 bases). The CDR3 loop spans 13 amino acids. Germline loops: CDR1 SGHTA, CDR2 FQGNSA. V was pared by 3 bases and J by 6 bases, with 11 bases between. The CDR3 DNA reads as TGTGCCAGCAGCTTTCCGGGACTTTCTGAAGCTTTCTTT. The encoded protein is CASSFPGLSEAFF.

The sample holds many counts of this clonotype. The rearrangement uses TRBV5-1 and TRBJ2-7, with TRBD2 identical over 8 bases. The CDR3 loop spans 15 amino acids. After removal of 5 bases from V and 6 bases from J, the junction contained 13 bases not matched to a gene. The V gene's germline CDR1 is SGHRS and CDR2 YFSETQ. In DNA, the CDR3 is TGCGCCAGCAGTTCGCCGGGACTAGGTCATGGCGAGCAGTACTTC. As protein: CASSSPGLGHGEQYF.

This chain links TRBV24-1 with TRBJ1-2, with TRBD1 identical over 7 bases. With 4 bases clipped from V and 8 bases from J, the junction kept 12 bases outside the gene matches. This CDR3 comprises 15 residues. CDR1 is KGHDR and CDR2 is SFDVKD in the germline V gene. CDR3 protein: CATSEQDREREGYTF. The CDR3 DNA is TGTGCCACCAGTGAACAAGACAGGGAACGGGAAGGCTACACCTTC.

DNA of the CDR3: TGTACCAGCAGGGGATTCAACGATGAGCAGTTCTTC. Protein sequence: CTSRGFNDEQFF. The genes are TRBV1 and TRBJ2-1. TRBV1 represents a pseudogene. CDR3 length equals 12 residues.

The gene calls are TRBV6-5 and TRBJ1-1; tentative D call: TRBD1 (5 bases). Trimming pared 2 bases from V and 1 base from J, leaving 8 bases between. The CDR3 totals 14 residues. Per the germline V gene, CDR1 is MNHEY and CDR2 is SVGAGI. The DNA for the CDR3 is TGTGCCAGCAGTTACACAGGAGGGAACACTGAAGCTTTCTTT. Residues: CASSYTGGNTEAFF.

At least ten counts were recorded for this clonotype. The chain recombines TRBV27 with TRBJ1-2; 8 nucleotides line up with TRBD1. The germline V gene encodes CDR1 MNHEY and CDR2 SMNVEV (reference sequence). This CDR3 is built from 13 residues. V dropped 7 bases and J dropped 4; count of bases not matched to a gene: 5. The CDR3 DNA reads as TGTGCCAGCAAGTACACAGGGGGCTATGGCTACACCTTC. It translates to CASKYTGGYGYTF.

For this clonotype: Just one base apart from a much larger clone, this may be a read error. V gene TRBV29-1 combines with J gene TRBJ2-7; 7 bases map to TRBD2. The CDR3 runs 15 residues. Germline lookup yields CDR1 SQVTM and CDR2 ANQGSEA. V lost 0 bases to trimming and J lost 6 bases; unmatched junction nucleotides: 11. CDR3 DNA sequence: TGCAGCGTTGAAGATCCCGGGACTATCAGTCGCGAGCAGTACTTC. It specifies CSVEDPGTISREQYF.

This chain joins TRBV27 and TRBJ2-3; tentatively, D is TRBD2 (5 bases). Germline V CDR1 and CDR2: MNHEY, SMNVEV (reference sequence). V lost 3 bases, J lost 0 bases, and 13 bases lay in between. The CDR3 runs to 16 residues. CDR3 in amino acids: CASSFWGDTSTDTQYF. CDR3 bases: TGTGCCAGCAGTTTTTGGGGAGACACTAGCACAGATACGCAGTATTTT.

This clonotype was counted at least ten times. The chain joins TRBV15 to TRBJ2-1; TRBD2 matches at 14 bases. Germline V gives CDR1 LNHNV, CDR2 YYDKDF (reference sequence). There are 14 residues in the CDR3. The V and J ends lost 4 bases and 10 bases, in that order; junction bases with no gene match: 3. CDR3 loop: CATSNGTSGSEQFF. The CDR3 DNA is TGTGCCACCAGCAACGGGACTAGCGGGAGCGAGCAGTTCTTC.

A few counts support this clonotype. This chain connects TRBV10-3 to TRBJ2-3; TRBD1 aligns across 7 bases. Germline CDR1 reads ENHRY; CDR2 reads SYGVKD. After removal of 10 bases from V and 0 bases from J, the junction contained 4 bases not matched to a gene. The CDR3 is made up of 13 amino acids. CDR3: CATKTGSTDTQYF. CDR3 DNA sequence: TGTGCCACCAAGACAGGGAGCACAGATACGCAGTATTTT.

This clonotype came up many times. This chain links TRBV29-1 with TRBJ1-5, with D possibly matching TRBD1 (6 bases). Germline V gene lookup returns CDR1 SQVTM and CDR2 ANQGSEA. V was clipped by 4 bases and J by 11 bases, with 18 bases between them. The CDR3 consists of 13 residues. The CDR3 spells CSVARSRGETQHF. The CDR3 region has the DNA TGCAGCGTTGCTCGGTCAAGGGGGGAGACCCAGCATTTT.

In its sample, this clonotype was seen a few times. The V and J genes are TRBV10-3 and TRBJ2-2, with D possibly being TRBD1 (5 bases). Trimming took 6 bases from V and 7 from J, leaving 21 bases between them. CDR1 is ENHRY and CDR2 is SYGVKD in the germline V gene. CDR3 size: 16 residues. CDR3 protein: CAISGPERTQDGELFF. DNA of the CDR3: TGTGCCATCAGCGGCCCGGAGAGAACACAGGACGGGGAGCTGTTTTTT.

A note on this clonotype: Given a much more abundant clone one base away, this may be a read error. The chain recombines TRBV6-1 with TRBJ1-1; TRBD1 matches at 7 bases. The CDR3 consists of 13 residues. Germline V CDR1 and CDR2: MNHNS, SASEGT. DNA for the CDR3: TGTGCCCGCAGAACAGGGGCAAACACTGAAGCTTTCTTT. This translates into CARRTGANTEAFF.

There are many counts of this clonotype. CDR3: CASSLSSGQGGYEQYF. In nucleotides, the CDR3 is TGTGCCAGCAGTTTATCGAGCGGACAGGGAGGGTACGAGCAGTACTTC. The gene calls are TRBV27 and TRBJ2-7; TRBD1 might be the D (8 bases). Germline V lookup: CDR1 MNHEY, CDR2 SMNVEV (reference sequence). V shed 0 bases and J shed 4 bases, with 16 bases lying between them. The CDR3 covers 16 residues.

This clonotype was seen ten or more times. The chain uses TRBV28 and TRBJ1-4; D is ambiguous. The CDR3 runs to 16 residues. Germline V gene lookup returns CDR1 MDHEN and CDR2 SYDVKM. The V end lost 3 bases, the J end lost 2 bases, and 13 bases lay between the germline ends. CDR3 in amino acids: CASSFSGRMTNEKLFF. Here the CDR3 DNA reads TGTGCCAGCAGTTTCTCGGGGAGGATGACTAATGAAAAACTGTTTTTT.

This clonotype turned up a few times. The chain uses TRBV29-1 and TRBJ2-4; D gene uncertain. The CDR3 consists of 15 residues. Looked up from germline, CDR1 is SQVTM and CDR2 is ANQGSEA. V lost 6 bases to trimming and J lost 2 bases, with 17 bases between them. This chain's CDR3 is CSVGQVGLTKNIQYF. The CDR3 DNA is TGCAGCGTGGGTCAAGTTGGGCTTACCAAAAACATTCAGTACTTC.

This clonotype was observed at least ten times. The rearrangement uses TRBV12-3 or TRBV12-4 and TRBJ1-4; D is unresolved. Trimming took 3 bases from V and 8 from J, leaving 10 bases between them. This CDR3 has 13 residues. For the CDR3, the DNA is TGTGCCAGCAGTTTTGGGAGATGGGAAAAACTGTTTTTT. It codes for CASSFGRWEKLFF.

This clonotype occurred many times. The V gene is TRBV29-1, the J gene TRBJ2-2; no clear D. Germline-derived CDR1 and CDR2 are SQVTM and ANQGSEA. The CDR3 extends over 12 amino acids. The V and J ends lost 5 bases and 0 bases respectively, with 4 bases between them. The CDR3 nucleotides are TGCAGCGTTATGACGAACACCGGGGAGCTGTTTTTT. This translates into CSVMTNTGELFF.

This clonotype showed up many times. CDR3 amino acids: CASTARRSYNEQFF. The CDR3 bases are TGTGCCAGCACGGCCAGGCGCTCCTACAATGAGCAGTTCTTC. V usage is TRBV27 and J usage is TRBJ2-1; no firm D call. This CDR3 has 14 residues. The germline CDR1 and CDR2 sequences are MNHEY and SMNVEV (reference sequence). With 7 bases removed from V and 0 bases from J, the gap between germline ends came to 10 bases.